This T cell receptor (beta chain) was identified during a study of CD8+CD57+ T cells in acquired aplastic anemia. Notes on the study in general: Significance was not reached for CD8+ Simpson's diversity between patients and controls. Some 31 CD8+ CDR3 sequences were shared between patients and controls.

Whoever was chosen for sequencing had shown CD8+CD57+ cell expansion by flow cytometry. As for this clonotype: Its antigen is not known.

Genomic DNA constituted the template upon which TCR beta VDJ and CDR3 profiling was performed. MiXCR, applied by TCRdb to the reads, yields one record per CDR3 protein. Here the sample spans more than 150,000 distinct CDR3 sequences, less than 60% being singletons. The germline gives CDR1 KGHDR, CDR2 SFDVKD. This CDR3 has 16 residues. The V end lost 11 bases, the J end lost 4 bases, and 23 bases lay between the germline ends. Sequencing used sorted CD4+, CD8+, or CD8+CD57+ T cells (not recorded which) from PBMCs. The chain uses TRBV24-1 and TRBJ2-1; no firm D call. This clonotype was sampled from a human donor with aplastic anemia. CDR3 protein: CASTNLGWEAYNEQFF. In nucleotides, the CDR3 is TGTGCCAGCACCAACCTCGGTTGGGAAGCTTACAATGAGCAGTTCTTC.